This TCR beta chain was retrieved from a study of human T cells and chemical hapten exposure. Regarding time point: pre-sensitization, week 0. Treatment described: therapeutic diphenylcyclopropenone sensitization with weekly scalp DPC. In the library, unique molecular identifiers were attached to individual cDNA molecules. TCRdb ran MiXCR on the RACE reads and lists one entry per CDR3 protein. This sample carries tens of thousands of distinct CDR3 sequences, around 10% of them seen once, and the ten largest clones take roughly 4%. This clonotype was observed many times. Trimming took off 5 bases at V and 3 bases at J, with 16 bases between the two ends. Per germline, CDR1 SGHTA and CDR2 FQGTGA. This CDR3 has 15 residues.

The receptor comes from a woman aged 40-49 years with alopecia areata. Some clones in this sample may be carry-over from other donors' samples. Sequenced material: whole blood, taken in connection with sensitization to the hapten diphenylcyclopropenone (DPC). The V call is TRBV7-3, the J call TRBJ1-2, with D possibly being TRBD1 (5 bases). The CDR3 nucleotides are TGTGCCAGCAGCCCAATGGGGACGGCCTACTATGGCTACACCTTC. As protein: CASSPMGTAYYGYTF.